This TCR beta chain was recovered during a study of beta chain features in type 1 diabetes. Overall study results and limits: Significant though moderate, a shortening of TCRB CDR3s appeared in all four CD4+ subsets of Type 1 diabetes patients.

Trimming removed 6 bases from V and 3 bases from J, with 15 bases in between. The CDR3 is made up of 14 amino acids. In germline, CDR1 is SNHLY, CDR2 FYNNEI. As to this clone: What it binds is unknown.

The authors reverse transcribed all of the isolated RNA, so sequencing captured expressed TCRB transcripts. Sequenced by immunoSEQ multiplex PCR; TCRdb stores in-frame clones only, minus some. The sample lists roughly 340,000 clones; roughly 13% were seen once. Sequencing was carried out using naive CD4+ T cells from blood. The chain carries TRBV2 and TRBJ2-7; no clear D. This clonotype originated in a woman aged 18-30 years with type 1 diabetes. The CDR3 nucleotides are TGTGCCAGCAGCGGCCCCAGGTTTAGCTACGAGCAGTACTTC. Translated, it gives CASSGPRFSYEQYF.